This is a list of T cell receptor beta chains from one sample in a study of blood T cell repertoires in COVID-19. Using immunoSEQ multiplex PCR, the repertoire was profiled, and TCRdb retains in-frame clones only, with some absent. Found here are 200,000 to 250,000 clones, about three quarters of them singletons; the top ten hold 7% to 8.5%. What was sequenced was peripheral blood. The receptors originated from a woman aged 65 to 85 with acute or convalescent COVID-19. CDR3s include the opening cysteine and the closing phenylalanine or tryptophan. The D gene is left open where the match is weak. Only part of the rows carry a size: once, few, many, or a class if the clone is expanded.

J	D	V	size	DNA	CDR3
TRBJ2-7	.	TRBV19	.	TGTGCCAGTAGTATACGGCCCATGGGCAGGGTGACTTACGAGCAGTACTTC	CASSIRPMGRVTYEQYF
TRBJ2-5	TRBD1	TRBV7-2	.	TGTGCCAGCAGCTCAGAGGACAGGGGAGAGACCCAGTACTTC	CASSSEDRGETQYF
TRBJ2-2	TRBD1	TRBV5-1	.	TGCGCCAGCAGCTCCACAGGGGAGCCCACCGGGGAGCTGTTTTTT	CASSSTGEPTGELFF
TRBJ2-3	.	TRBV7-2	.	TGTGCCAGCAGCTTAGTGGGCGGGGACCGGAGGTATTTT	CASSLVGGDRRYF
TRBJ2-7	TRBD1	TRBV5-1	.	TGCGCCAGCAGCCCGCCTGGGACAGGGGTTTACGAGCAGTACTTC	CASSPPGTGVYEQYF
TRBJ2-1	.	TRBV14	.	TGTGCCAGCAGCCAAGATAGGAGGGGGGGTGAGCAGTTCTTC	CASSQDRRGGEQFF
TRBJ2-1	TRBD2	TRBV5-5	.	TGTGCCAGCAGCTTAACTAGCGGTTCTTTCAATGAGCAGTTCTTC	CASSLTSGSFNEQFF
TRBJ2-6	TRBD2	TRBV2	once	TGTGCCAGCAGTAAACTAGCGGGGGTCCTCTCTGGGGCCAACGTCCTGACTTTC	CASSKLAGVLSGANVLTF
TRBJ2-7	.	TRBV14	.	TGTGCCAGCAGCCGGAGGGACGAGCAGTACTTC	CASSRRDEQYF
TRBJ1-4	.	TRBV3-1/TRBV3-2	.	TGTGCCAGCAGCCAAAGATGGGCGGGGGGCGATAATGAAAAACTGTTTTTT	CASSQRWAGGDNEKLFF
TRBJ2-5	TRBD2	TRBV7-2	.	TGTGCCAGCAGCAACACCGGGACTAGCGCAGAGACCCAGTACTTC	CASSNTGTSAETQYF
TRBJ1-2	.	TRBV5-4	.	TGTGCCGTCACTCTTGGTGGAGCTAACTATGGCTACACCTTC	CAVTLGGANYGYTF
TRBJ2-7	.	TRBV7-9	many	TGTGCCAGCAGCCAACAGGGCTACGAGCAGTACTTC	CASSQQGYEQYF
TRBJ2-3	TRBD2	TRBV5-1	.	TGCGCCAGCAGGACGAGCGGGGGATTTGATACGCAGTATTTT	CASRTSGGFDTQYF
TRBJ2-1	TRBD2	TRBV7-9	.	TGTGCCAGCAGCTTAGGCGGGGGGACTTTTGATGAGCAGTTCTTC	CASSLGGGTFDEQFF
TRBJ2-5	TRBD2	TRBV7-8	few	TGTGCCAGCAGCAGCTCCCGGACTAGCTGGAAGACCCAGTACTTC	CASSSSRTSWKTQYF
TRBJ1-5	.	TRBV19	.	TGTGCCAGTAGTACTCAGCAGCCCCAGCATTTT	CASSTQQPQHF
TRBJ2-5	TRBD2	TRBV5-1	.	TGCGCCAGCAGCTTGGATGCTAGCGGGGGTGAGACCCAGTACTTC	CASSLDASGGETQYF
TRBJ1-4	.	TRBV7-2	.	TGTGCCAGCAGCTTAGCGGGCGGGTTCAATGAAAAACTGTTTTTT	CASSLAGGFNEKLFF
TRBJ2-5	TRBD2	TRBV11-2	once	TGTGCCAGCAGCTTAGAAGGACTAGCGGGGGTCAGGATAGAGACCCAGTACTTC	CASSLEGLAGVRIETQYF
TRBJ2-1	TRBD2	TRBV5-1	.	TGCGCCAGCAGCCTCAGGACTAGCGGGGGACTCGATGAGCAGTTCTTC	CASSLRTSGGLDEQFF
TRBJ1-5	.	TRBV27	.	TGTGCCAGCAGGTCCTTGGCTGTCTCGTCGAGGGATCAGCCCCAGCATTTT	CASRSLAVSSRDQPQHF
TRBJ2-7	TRBD1	TRBV7-9	.	TGTGCCAGCAGCTTAGTGGGACAGTCCGGCTCCTACGAGCAGTACTTC	CASSLVGQSGSYEQYF
TRBJ1-1	.	TRBV15	.	TGTGCCACCAGCAGAGATCCGTACACTGAAGCTTTCTTT	CATSRDPYTEAFF
TRBJ1-3	.	TRBV4-3	.	TGCGCCAGCAGCCAAGAATTTCCGGGGTTGGACTCTGGAAACACCATATATTTT	CASSQEFPGLDSGNTIYF
TRBJ2-1	.	TRBV10-3	.	TGTGCCATCAGCGTGGCGGACAATGAGCAGTTCTTC	CAISVADNEQFF
TRBJ2-3	TRBD2	TRBV7-2	once	TGTGCCAGCAGCCCTAGCGGGGCCCAGAGGGCTACGCAGTATTTT	CASSPSGAQRATQYF
TRBJ1-2	.	TRBV3-1/TRBV3-2	.	TGTGCCAGCAGCCAATTGGGGGGTGACTATGGCTACACCTTC	CASSQLGGDYGYTF
TRBJ2-1	TRBD1	TRBV18	.	TGTGCCAGCTCACCAAGTACAACCGGGACAGTAACCAATGAGCAGTTCTTC	CASSPSTTGTVTNEQFF
TRBJ2-3	.	TRBV3-1/TRBV3-2	once	TGTGCCAGCAGCCAGAGCTCCCGGACAGATACGCAGTATTTT	CASSQSSRTDTQYF
TRBJ2-3	.	TRBV19	.	TGTGCCAGTAGTAACCCAACCGGACTCTCCGACACAGATACGCAGTATTTT	CASSNPTGLSDTDTQYF
TRBJ1-5	TRBD1	TRBV19	.	TGTGCCAGTAGCCCCGAACCGGGACAGGGAGGCAATCAGCCCCAGCATTTT	CASSPEPGQGGNQPQHF
TRBJ1-1	.	TRBV14	.	TGTGCCAGCAGCCAAGATCGGCAGGGCCAAGCTTTCTTT	CASSQDRQGQAFF
TRBJ1-1	.	TRBV9	.	TGTGCCAGCAGCGGCGGAGGGTTGACTGAAGCTTTCTTT	CASSGGGLTEAFF
TRBJ2-5	.	TRBV3-1/TRBV3-2	.	TGTGCCAGCAGCCGGTCTAGATGGGAGACCCAGTACTTC	CASSRSRWETQYF
TRBJ1-2	TRBD1	TRBV6-5	.	TGTGCCAGCAGTTACTCGCGACAGGGTGCTGGCTACACCTTC	CASSYSRQGAGYTF
TRBJ1-6	.	TRBV10-3	once	TGTGCCATCAGTGATCAACAGGGCTATAATTCACCCCTCCACTTT	CAISDQQGYNSPLHF
TRBJ1-1	.	TRBV6-4	.	TGTGCCAGCAGTGACCCGAGGCGCACTGAAGCTTTCTTT	CASSDPRRTEAFF
TRBJ1-2	.	TRBV5-6	.	TGTGCCAGCAGCTCAGGGTATGGCTACACCTTC	CASSSGYGYTF
TRBJ1-6	.	TRBV19	.	TGTGCCAGTAGTATGACAGACAATAATTCACCCCTCCACTTT	CASSMTDNNSPLHF
TRBJ1-1	.	TRBV7-2	.	TGTGCCAGCAGCTCGCAGGCGAACACTGAAGCTTTCTTT	CASSSQANTEAFF
TRBJ2-7	.	TRBV5-1	.	TGCGCCAGCAGCCCTTCCTACGAGCAGTACTTC	CASSPSYEQYF
TRBJ2-2	TRBD1	TRBV7-8	.	TGTGCCAGCAGCGACGGACAGGGGGCCGGGGAGCTGTTTTTT	CASSDGQGAGELFF
TRBJ2-3	.	TRBV3-1/TRBV3-2	.	TGTGCCAGCAGCCAAGGATACAGCGGTGCGGGCACAGATACGCAGTATTTT	CASSQGYSGAGTDTQYF